This T cell receptor beta chain is from a study of early T cells in non-severe SARS-CoV-2 infection. Findings of the study overall: There was a bias toward anti-spike CD8 responses in VDJdb matching, which missed private and CD4 specificities.

TCRdb re-called the 5' RACE reads through MiXCR, storing one row per CDR3 protein. The table includes 60,000 to 75,000 distinct CDR3 sequences, 12% detected once. Worth noting for this clonotype: The antigen remains undetermined.

The sequence was obtained from an adult who was a healthcare worker with PCR-confirmed SARS-CoV-2 infection or an uninfected control (not recorded which). Material for sequencing was whole blood.

Here the CDR3 DNA reads TGTGCCATCAGTGAGTCAGGACTAGCCAGCACAGATACGCAGTATTTT. This sequence encodes CAISESGLASTDTQYF. This chain connects TRBV10-3 to TRBJ2-3, with 8 bases lining up with TRBD2. The CDR3 extends over 16 amino acids. From germline, CDR1 is ENHRY and CDR2 SYGVKD. J gave up 0 bases and V 0 bases, and 2 bases lay outside the gene matches.